This T cell receptor (beta chain) was documented in a study of shared clonotypes between healthy human individuals (TCRdb year 2020). About the full investigation: The cohort comprised two women and a few men aged 18 to 49 years. Blood TCR repertoires of 5 or 6 healthy adults were deeply sequenced to estimate repertoire size and the extent of clonotype sharing between individuals. Libraries were prepared and TCR repertoires were sequenced by different laboratories using diverse techniques, in order to increase sequencing depth and limit assay-specific biases. Each donor's leukapheresis produced roughly between roughly 0.9 and 9 billion PBMCs.

The donors were healthy, HIV-negative adults who had no recently reported acute infections or vaccinations. Every donor was a Caucasian adult living in Nashville, Tennessee, USA. For unsorted samples, tens of millions of PBMCs were counted, and genomic DNA was extracted using the QIAamp DNA Blood Mini kit. After blood collection by leukapheresis, PBMCs were isolated using Ficoll-Histopaque density gradient centrifugation and then cryopreserved in the vapor phase of liquid nitrogen. In the germline V gene (reference sequence), CDR1 corresponds to LNHDA and CDR2 to SQIVND. V is clipped by 0 bases and J by 5 bases, and the sequence between their germline boundaries is 7 bases long. With termini counted, the CDR3 has 13 amino acids. Left in the record is the CDR3 DNA by itself, 39 bases read in frame from the first base. Using the deep immunoSEQ assay, multiplex PCR amplified TCR CDR3 regions from genomic DNA. For each cell subset, the extracted genomic DNA was distributed evenly across all wells of several immunoSEQ 96-well plates, and each plate served as one replicate. For unsorted PBMC, each replicate PCR was loaded with approximately 300 ng genomic DNA, equivalent to 25,000 to 35,000 T cell genomes. Ten immunoSEQ deep assay plates were used to sequence unsorted PBMC genomic DNA. The purified libraries were quantified using a Qubit 3.0 fluorometer, sized with a Bioanalyzer 2100, and then quantified again using the KAPA Library Quantification kit. A separate single-read 150-cycle Illumina NextSeq 550 flow cell was used to sequence each immunoSEQ 96-well plate. From the authors' description of their analysis: Because only junctional sequences without quality scores were contained in the immunoSEQ output, filtering matching that applied to full-length reads could not be performed. Sequences were annotated with PyIR, a Python wrapper for IgBLAST v1.9, and V/J genes and CDR3 were assigned using IMGT germline references. Reads were filtered out if the reads had weak V/J assignments (E-value above 1e-6), no CDR3, stop codons, out-of-frame junctions, or ambiguous translated residues. V3J clonotypes were defined by identical inferred V gene, J gene, and CDR3 amino acid sequence. Percentage overlap between repertoires was calculated by dividing the number of shared unique clonotypes by the size of the smaller repertoire. Richness of each repertoire was evaluated using RTK rarefaction, the Chao1 estimator, and Recon v2.1 estimates of unobserved clonotypes. The clones in this table, taken by TCRdb from immuneACCESS, are in-frame only. Not every clone is retained; where verified, under half of the shortfall comes from an unresolved V gene, and the cause of the rest is unknown. The V and J calls and clone size come from that table; D and trimming were worked out from the DNA. This sample lists over 400,000 clones; roughly 80% were detected once. In total, the top ten clones hold 12% of the sample.

Details on this clone: Its antigen target is currently unknown. A far larger clone is off by one base, so a read error is likely. Because the CDR3 is missing its conserved closing phenylalanine or tryptophan, this is likely a read error.

The full study reports these points: Because the study included only a small number of donors, the genetic and exposure-history diversity represented was limited. Based on pairwise subsampling, the degree of clonotype sharing among donors was expected to be affected by sequencing depth. Sampling was limited to blood, and TCR repertoires in tissue likely differ from TCR repertoires in blood.

This receptor was obtained from a woman between 40 and 55 years old in good health. Some clones in this sample may be carry-over from other donors' samples. Rearrangement joined TRBV19 to TRBJ1-2; the D gene assignment is ambiguous. The sample taken for sequencing was PBMCs. The DNA is TGTGCCAGTAGTATAGATACAGAATATGGCTACACCCTC. Its protein reads: CASSIDTEYGYTL.